The 10 T cell receptor beta chains below were found in one sample sequenced in a study of blood T cell repertoires in COVID-19. Generated by immunoSEQ multiplex PCR, the TCRdb table keeps only in-frame clones and is missing some. The data contain over 200,000 clones, 70% to 90% of them singletons. The sequencing sample was made of PBMCs or T cells enriched from blood (not recorded which). Receptor source: a man aged 25 to 40 who had recovered from COVID-19.

The chain uses TRBV19 and TRBJ1-2, with TRBD1 identical over 10 bases. This CDR3 contains 14 residues. The V gene's germline CDR1 is LNHDA and CDR2 SQIVND (reference sequence). V lost 11 bases, J lost 5 bases, and 11 bases stayed unmatched. As DNA, the CDR3 is TGTGCCTCTTTCAACGGACAGGGGGGATATGGCTACACCTTC. Its translation is CASFNGQGGYGYTF.

The gene calls are TRBV5-1 and TRBJ2-1; 9 positions match TRBD2. This CDR3 is built from 16 residues. CDR1 SGHRS and CDR2 YFSETQ come from the germline V gene. V was pared by 4 bases and J by 7 bases, with 12 bases of the junction left unmatched. In nucleotides, the CDR3 is TGCGCCAGCAGCCCTGGAGGGCTAGCGGGACTGAATGAGCAGTTCTTC. This codes for CASSPGGLAGLNEQFF.

There are many counts of this clone. V and J are TRBV3-1 (or the pseudogene TRBV3-2) and TRBJ2-7; TRBD2 aligns across 11 bases. The length of the CDR3 is 15 residues. Germline V gene lookup returns CDR1 LGHDT and CDR2 YNNKEL (reference sequence). V lost 4 bases, J lost 6 bases, and 8 bases stayed unmatched. The chain's CDR3 is CASSLTLAGAGEQYF. CDR3 nucleotide sequence: TGTGCCAGCAGCCTCACACTAGCGGGAGCGGGCGAGCAGTACTTC.

The chain employs TRBV4-2 and TRBJ2-3; D uncertain. This CDR3 contains 14 residues. Trimming took 0 bases from V and 1 from J, leaving 5 bases between them. The V gene's germline CDR1 is LGHNA and CDR2 YNFKEQ. The CDR3 DNA sequence: TGTGCCAGCAGCCAAGATGAGGGCACAGATACGCAGTATTTT. Translated: CASSQDEGTDTQYF.

CDR3 protein: CASSVASAAGAAEQYF. DNA for the CDR3: TGTGCCAGCAGCGTAGCCAGCGCAGCGGGAGCGGCCGAGCAGTACTTC. The V call is TRBV9, the J call TRBJ2-7, with 8 bases fitting TRBD2. Trimming removed 0 bases from V and 6 bases from J; junction bases left unmatched: 11. Germline-derived CDR1 and CDR2 are SGDLS and YYNGEE. The CDR3 is 16 residues long.

The chain links TRBV28 to TRBJ1-1; TRBD1 is a possible D gene (6 bases). The V gene lost 3 bases and the J gene lost 5 bases, with 13 bases spanning the gap. Germline assignment: CDR1 MDHEN and CDR2 SYDVKM. This CDR3 spans 14 amino acids. The DNA for the CDR3 is TGTGCCAGCAGTTTGGTACAGGGTGGGACTGAAGCTTTCTTT. Its protein product is CASSLVQGGTEAFF. Looking up the rest from reference TRBV28 and TRBJ1-1 gives the full variable domain: DVKVTQSSRYLVKRTGEKVFLECVQDMDHENMFWYRQDPGLGLRLIYFSYDVKMKEKGDIPEGYSVSREKKERFSLILESASTNQTSMYLCASSLVQGGTEAFFGQGTRLTVV.

CDR3 residues: CASSPGGNTGELFF. The CDR3 DNA sequence: TGCGCCAGCTCTCCCGGGGGGAACACCGGGGAGCTGTTTTTT. The chain links TRBV5-1 to TRBJ2-2; D possibly corresponds to TRBD2 (6 bases). The V end was cut by 7 bases, the J end by 1 base, with 11 bases between. CDR1 SGHRS and CDR2 YFSETQ come from the germline V gene. This CDR3 comprises 14 residues.

The gene calls are TRBV5-1 and TRBJ1-2; D is unresolved. The germline gives CDR1 SGHRS, CDR2 YFSETQ. V dropped 0 bases and J dropped 3 bases, with 12 bases sitting between them. The CDR3 spans 15 residues. The CDR3 spells CASSLGPNMDYGYTF. For the CDR3, the DNA is TGCGCCAGCAGCTTGGGCCCTAATATGGACTATGGCTACACCTTC.

The chain carries TRBV19 and TRBJ1-5, with 11 bases fitting TRBD1. CDR3 length: 15 residues. V gave up 5 bases and J gave up 6 bases; unmatched junction bases: 6. Germline V gene sequence: CDR1 LNHDA, CDR2 SQIVND (reference sequence). DNA for the CDR3: TGTGCCAGTAGTGCCGGACAGGGGGCCACTCAGCCCCAGCATTTT. Translating gives CASSAGQGATQPQHF.

This clone was observed a handful of times. The V gene is TRBV13, the J gene TRBJ2-7, with 8 positions matching TRBD2. Germline V CDR1 and CDR2: PRHDT, FYEKMQ (reference sequence). There are 16 residues in the CDR3. The V gene end was trimmed by 4 bases and the J gene end by 4 bases; junction bases not matched to a gene: 12. This CDR3 reads CASSSFFSGGRYEQYF. The DNA for the CDR3 is TGTGCCAGCAGCTCCTTTTTTTCGGGAGGGAGATACGAGCAGTACTTC.